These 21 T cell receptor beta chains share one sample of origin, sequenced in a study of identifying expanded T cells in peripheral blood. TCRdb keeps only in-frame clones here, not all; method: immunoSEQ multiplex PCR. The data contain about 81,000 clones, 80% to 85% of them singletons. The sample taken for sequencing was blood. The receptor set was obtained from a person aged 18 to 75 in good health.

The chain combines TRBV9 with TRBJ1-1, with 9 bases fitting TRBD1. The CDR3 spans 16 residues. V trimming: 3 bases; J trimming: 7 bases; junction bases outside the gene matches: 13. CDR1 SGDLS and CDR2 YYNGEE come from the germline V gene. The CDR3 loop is CASSAHAVDRGGEAFF. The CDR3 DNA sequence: TGTGCCAGCAGCGCCCACGCCGTGGACAGGGGCGGTGAAGCTTTCTTT.

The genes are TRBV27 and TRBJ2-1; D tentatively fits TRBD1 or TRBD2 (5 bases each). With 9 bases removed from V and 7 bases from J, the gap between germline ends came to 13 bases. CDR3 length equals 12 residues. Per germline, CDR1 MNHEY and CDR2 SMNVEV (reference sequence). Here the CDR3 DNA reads TGTGCCAGACGGGACCAAAAGAATGAGCAGTTCTTC. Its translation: CARRDQKNEQFF.

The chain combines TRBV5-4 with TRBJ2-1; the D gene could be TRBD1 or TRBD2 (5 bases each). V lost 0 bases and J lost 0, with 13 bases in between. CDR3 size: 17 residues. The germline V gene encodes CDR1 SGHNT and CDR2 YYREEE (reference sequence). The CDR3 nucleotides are TGTGCCAGCAGCTTGGGGGGGATAGCGAGCTCCTACAATGAGCAGTTCTTC. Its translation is CASSLGGIASSYNEQFF. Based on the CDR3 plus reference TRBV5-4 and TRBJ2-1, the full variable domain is ETGVTQSPTHLIKTRGQQVTLRCSSQSGHNTVSWYQQALGQGPQFIFQYYREEENGRGNFPPRFSGLQFPNYSSELNVNALELDDSALYLCASSLGGIASSYNEQFFGPGTRLTVL.

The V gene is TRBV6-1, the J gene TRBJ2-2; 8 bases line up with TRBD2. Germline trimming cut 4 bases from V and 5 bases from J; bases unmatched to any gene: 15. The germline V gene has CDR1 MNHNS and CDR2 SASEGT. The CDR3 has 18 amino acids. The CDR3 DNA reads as TGTGCCAGCAGTGGGATAGACGGGAGGGCTGAAAGGACCGGGGAGCTGTTTTTT. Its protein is CASSGIDGRAERTGELFF.

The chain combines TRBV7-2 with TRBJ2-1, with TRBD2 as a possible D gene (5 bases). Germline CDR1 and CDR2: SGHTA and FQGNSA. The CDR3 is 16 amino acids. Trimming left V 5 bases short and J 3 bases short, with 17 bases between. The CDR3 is CASSDPRRAYYNEQFF. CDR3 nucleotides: TGTGCCAGCAGCGATCCCCGGCGGGCGTACTACAATGAGCAGTTCTTC.

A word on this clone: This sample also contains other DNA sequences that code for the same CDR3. CDR3 coding DNA: TGTGCCAGCAGCTTAGGCGCGGGGCTAGCCAAAAACATTCAGTACTTC. This codes for CASSLGAGLAKNIQYF. The chain is built from TRBV7-9 and TRBJ2-4; D may be TRBD2 (6 bases). Germline V gene data show CDR1 as SEHNR and CDR2 as FQNEAQ (reference sequence). The ends were cut back, 1 base at V and 0 bases at J, with 10 bases in the middle. The CDR3 has 16 amino acids.

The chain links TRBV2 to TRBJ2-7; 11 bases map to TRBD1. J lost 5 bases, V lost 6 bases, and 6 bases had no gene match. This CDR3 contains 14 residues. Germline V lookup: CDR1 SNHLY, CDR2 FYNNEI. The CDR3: CASRDGTGGDEQYF. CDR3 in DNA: TGTGCCAGCAGGGACGGGACAGGGGGGGACGAGCAGTACTTC. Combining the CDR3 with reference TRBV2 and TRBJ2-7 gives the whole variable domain EPEVTQTPSHQVTQMGQEVILRCVPISNHLYFYWYRQILGQKVEFLVSFYNNEISEKSEIFDDQFSVERPDGSNFTLKIRSTKLEDSAMYFCASRDGTGGDEQYFGPGTRLTVT.

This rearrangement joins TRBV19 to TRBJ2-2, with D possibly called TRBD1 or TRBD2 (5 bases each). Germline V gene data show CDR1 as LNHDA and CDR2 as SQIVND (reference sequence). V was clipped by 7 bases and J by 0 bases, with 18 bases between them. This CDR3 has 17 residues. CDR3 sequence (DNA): TGTGCCAGTACCCCGGGGCTCGGGACGGCGAACACCGGGGAGCTGTTTTTT. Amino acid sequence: CASTPGLGTANTGELFF. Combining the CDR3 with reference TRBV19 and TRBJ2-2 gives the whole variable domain DGGITQSPKYLFRKEGQNVTLSCEQNLNHDAMYWYRQDPGQGLRLIYYSQIVNDFQKGDIAEGYSVSREKKESFPLTVTSAQKNPTAFYLCASTPGLGTANTGELFFGEGSRLTVL.

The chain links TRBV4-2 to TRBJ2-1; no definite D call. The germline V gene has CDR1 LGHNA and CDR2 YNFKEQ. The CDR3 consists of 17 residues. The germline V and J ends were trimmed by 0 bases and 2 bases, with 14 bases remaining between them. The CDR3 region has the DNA TGTGCCAGCAGCCAAGATCTTGAGTCAGGAGCCTACAATGAGCAGTTCTTC. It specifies CASSQDLESGAYNEQFF.

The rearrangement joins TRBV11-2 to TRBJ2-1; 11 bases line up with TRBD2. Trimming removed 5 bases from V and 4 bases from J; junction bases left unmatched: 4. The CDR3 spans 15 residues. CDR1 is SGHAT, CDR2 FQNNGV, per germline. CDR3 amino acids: CASSPGTSGYNEQFF. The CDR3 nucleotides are TGTGCCAGCAGCCCTGGGACTAGCGGATACAATGAGCAGTTCTTC.

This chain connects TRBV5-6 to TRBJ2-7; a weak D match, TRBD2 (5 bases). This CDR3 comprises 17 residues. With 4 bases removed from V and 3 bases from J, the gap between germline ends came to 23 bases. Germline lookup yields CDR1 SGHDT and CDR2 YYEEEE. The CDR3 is CASSPLKGPERVYEQYF. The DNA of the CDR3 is TGTGCCAGCAGCCCGTTAAAAGGACCCGAGAGGGTCTACGAGCAGTACTTC.

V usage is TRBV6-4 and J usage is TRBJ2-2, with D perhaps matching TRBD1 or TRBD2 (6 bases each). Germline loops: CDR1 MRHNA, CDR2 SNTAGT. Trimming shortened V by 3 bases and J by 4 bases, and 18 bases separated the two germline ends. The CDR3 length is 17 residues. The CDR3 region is CASSDPPGAGSTGELFF. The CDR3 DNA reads TGTGCCAGCAGTGATCCTCCGGGGGCCGGATCCACCGGGGAGCTGTTTTTT.

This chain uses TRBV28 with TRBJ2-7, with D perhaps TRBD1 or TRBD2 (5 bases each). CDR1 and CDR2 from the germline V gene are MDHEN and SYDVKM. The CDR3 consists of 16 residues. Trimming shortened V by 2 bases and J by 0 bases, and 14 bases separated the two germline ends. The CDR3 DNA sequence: TGTGCCAGCAGTTTAGAGGGTAGGGACGGCTCCTACGAGCAGTACTTC. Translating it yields CASSLEGRDGSYEQYF.

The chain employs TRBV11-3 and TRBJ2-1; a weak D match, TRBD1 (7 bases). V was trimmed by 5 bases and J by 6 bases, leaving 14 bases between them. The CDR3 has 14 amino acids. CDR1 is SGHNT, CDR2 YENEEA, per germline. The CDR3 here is CASSRGGDSNEQFF. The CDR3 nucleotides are TGTGCCAGCAGCCGAGGAGGGGACAGCAATGAGCAGTTCTTC.

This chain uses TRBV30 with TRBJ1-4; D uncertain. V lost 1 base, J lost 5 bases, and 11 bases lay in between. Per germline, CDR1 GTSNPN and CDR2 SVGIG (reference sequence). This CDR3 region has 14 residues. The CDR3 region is CAWSDSGPNEKLFF. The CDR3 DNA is TGTGCCTGGAGTGACAGCGGACCAAATGAAAAACTGTTTTTT.

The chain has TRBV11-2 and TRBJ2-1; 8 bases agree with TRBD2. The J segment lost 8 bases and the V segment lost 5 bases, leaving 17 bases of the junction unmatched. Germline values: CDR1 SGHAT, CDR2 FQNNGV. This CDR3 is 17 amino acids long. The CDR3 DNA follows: TGTGCCAGCAGCCTAGGGCCAGCGGGAGAGGTTGGCGATGAGCAGTTCTTC. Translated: CASSLGPAGEVGDEQFF.

The CDR3 loop is CASSIIIGTGGVNEQFF. The CDR3, as DNA: TGTGCCAGTAGTATAATAATTGGGACAGGAGGGGTCAATGAGCAGTTCTTC. This chain uses TRBV19 with TRBJ2-1; TRBD1 agrees at 8 bases. CDR3 length: 17 amino acids. V shed 2 bases and J 6 bases; nucleotides not matched to a gene: 12. From germline, CDR1 is LNHDA and CDR2 SQIVND (reference sequence).

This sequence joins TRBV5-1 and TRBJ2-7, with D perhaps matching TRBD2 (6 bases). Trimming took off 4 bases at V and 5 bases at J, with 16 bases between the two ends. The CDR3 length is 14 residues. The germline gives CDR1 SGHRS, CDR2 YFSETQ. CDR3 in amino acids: CASSPLGSYNEQYF. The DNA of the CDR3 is TGCGCCAGCAGCCCGCTCGGGAGTTACAACGAGCAGTACTTC.

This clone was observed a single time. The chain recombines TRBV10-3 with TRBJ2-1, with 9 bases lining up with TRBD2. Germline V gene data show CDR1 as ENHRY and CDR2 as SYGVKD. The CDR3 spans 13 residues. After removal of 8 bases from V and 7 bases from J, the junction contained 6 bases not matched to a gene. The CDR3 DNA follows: TGTGCCATCGGGGCTAGCGGGGAGAATGAGCAGTTCTTC. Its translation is CAIGASGENEQFF.

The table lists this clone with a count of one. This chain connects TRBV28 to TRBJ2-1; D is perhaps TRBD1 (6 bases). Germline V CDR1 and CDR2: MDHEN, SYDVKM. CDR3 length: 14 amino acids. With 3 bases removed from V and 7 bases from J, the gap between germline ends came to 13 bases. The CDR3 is CASSFWTDKNEQFF. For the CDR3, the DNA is TGTGCCAGCAGTTTTTGGACAGATAAAAATGAGCAGTTCTTC.

CDR3 in amino acids: CAWSRLRGEQFF. The CDR3, as DNA: TGTGCCTGGAGCCGGCTGAGGGGGGAGCAGTTCTTC. The chain recombines TRBV30 with TRBJ2-1; TRBD1 is a possible D gene (6 bases). The CDR3 runs 12 residues. In germline, CDR1 is GTSNPN, CDR2 SVGIG (reference sequence). The germline V and J ends were trimmed by 3 bases and 10 bases, with 13 bases remaining between them.